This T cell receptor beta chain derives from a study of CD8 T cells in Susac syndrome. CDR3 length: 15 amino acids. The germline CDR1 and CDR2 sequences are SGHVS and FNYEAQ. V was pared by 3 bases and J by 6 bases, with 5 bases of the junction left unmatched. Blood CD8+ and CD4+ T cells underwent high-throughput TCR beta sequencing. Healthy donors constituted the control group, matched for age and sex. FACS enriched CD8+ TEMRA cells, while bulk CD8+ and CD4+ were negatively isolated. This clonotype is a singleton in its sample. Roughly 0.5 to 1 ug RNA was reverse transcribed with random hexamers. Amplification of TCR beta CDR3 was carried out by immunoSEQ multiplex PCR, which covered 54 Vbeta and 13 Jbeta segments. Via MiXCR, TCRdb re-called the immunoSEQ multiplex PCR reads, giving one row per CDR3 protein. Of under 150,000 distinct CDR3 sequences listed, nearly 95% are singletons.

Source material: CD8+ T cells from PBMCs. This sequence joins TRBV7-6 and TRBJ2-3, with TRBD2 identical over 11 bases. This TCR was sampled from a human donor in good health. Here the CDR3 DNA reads TGTGCCAGCAGCTTTGGGACTAGCGGTGGGGATACGCAGTATTTT. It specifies CASSFGTSGGDTQYF.